These T cell receptor beta chains were read from a single sample in a study of blood T cell repertoires in COVID-19. Here immunoSEQ multiplex PCR was the method, and the copy in TCRdb shows in-frame clones only, minus some. The sample comprises about 220,000 clones, approximately 92% of which are singletons, and over 3% rests with the top ten. The sequenced material came from PBMCs or T cells enriched from blood (not recorded which). These TCRs come from a woman between 18 and 29 years old in a cohort exposed to, infected with or recovered from COVID-19 (not recorded which). Both conserved end residues are part of each CDR3.

J gene	V gene	CDR3 protein
TRBJ2-2	TRBV28	CASSFQGSTGELFF
TRBJ1-1	TRBV28	CASSPSESGSVEAFF
TRBJ1-1	TRBV4-1	CASSQGTAMNTEAFF
TRBJ2-1	TRBV7-8	CASSFTSGSNNEQFF
TRBJ1-6	TRBV3-1/TRBV3-2	CASSQYTGQGFASPLHF
TRBJ1-4	TRBV25-1	CASSEWGRPNQKLFF
TRBJ2-7	TRBV5-1	CASSFARQGEQYF
TRBJ1-1	TRBV10-3	CAITLIPGQNTEAFF
TRBJ1-1	TRBV30	CAWSVALDTNTEAFF
TRBJ2-1	TRBV11-2	CASTPYNEQFF
TRBJ1-6	TRBV7-2	CASSLAERARANSPLHF
TRBJ2-2	TRBV5-1	CASHQRTNTGELFF
TRBJ1-1	TRBV7-9	CASSPNSGQNTEAFF
TRBJ2-7	TRBV18	CASSPLTGGSSYEQYF
TRBJ1-1	TRBV29-1	CSVGGEGRNTEAFF
TRBJ1-1	TRBV29-1	CSVESQGATEAFF
TRBJ1-1	TRBV4-2	CASSQDWRVPLNTEAFF
TRBJ1-1	TRBV14	CASSQGDREGNTEAFF
TRBJ2-5	TRBV4-1	CASSLPGGLQETQYF
TRBJ1-1	TRBV28	CASLGQGRTEAFF
TRBJ1-2	TRBV10-2	CASSDGGGYGYTF
TRBJ2-7	TRBV20-1	CSASGPGLAATWEQYF
TRBJ1-1	TRBV4-1	CASSQVSSQRQVSGAFF
TRBJ1-1	TRBV9	CASSVGGGEYTEAFF
TRBJ2-7	TRBV7-2	CASQKAAGGEQYF
TRBJ2-2	TRBV2	CASRAAVGTGELFF
TRBJ1-1	TRBV7-3	CASSLEGLNTEAFF
TRBJ1-6	TRBV19	CASSRDRDRVSPLHF
TRBJ1-1	TRBV11-2	CASSPRTGGLNTEAFF
TRBJ2-1	TRBV2	CASQTTSGRSPFF
TRBJ1-2	TRBV9	CASSVDAGRLHGYTF
TRBJ2-5	TRBV11-2	CASSLRTGTGFSETQYF
TRBJ1-2	TRBV3-1/TRBV3-2	CASSQEGLMPHYGYTF
TRBJ2-5	TRBV5-1	CASRPLGGETQYF
TRBJ2-5	TRBV18	CASSPPGQHQETQYF
TRBJ1-4	TRBV5-8	CASSPGTGLNEKLFF
TRBJ2-5	TRBV5-1	CASSFSGGFQETQYF
TRBJ2-7	TRBV2	CASRYTGGEQYF
TRBJ2-1	TRBV24-1	CATSDTTSGVLREQFF
TRBJ2-7	TRBV5-1	CASSSVGGVPEQYF
TRBJ1-1	TRBV7-2	CASSLDRGLGNTEAFF
TRBJ1-1	TRBV5-1	CASKIGENTEAFF
TRBJ1-4	TRBV5-5	CASSLLGQGVEKLFF